This T cell receptor (beta chain) was recovered during a study of spatial heterogeneity in lung cancer. In the study overall: In the raw reads, each unique TCR and UMI combination was present more than ten times on average.

This clonotype has ten or more counts. TCRdb re-analysed the 5' RACE reads in MiXCR, keeping a single row per CDR3 protein. The repertoire has tens of thousands of distinct CDR3 sequences, approximately 7% of them found once; the top ten carry roughly 2.7%. V dropped 8 bases and J dropped 5 bases, with 10 bases sitting between them. The germline V gene has CDR1 SGHTA and CDR2 FQGNSA. The CDR3 extends over 13 amino acids. Specified time point: sample taken at primary tumor resection. The input material, whole RNA from tumor, nontumor lung or frozen PBMC, was sequenced unsorted. V and J are TRBV7-2 and TRBJ1-6, with D possibly TRBD1 on 6 matching bases. This TCR derives from a female donor with early-stage non-small cell lung cancer. The sample was PBMCs, taken at surgery. The chain's CDR3 is CASVRTDNSPLHF. Written as DNA, the CDR3 is TGTGCCAGCGTACGGACAGATAATTCACCCCTCCACTTT.